One sample yielded the 30 T cell receptor beta chains listed below, sequenced in a study of cytomegalovirus exposure and HLA in healthy donors. PCR primers comprised 60 Vbeta and 13 Jbeta primers. Using immunoSEQ multiplex PCR, the repertoire was profiled, and TCRdb retains in-frame clones only, with some absent. The data show about 140,000 clones, with approximately 83% seen just once and 2.5% to 3.5% held by the top ten. Sequencing was performed on PBMCs. These receptors all stem from a male donor in good health and CMV-seronegative.

This chain joins TRBV18 and TRBJ1-4, with 7 bases matching TRBD1. With 3 bases clipped from V and 8 bases from J, the junction kept 6 bases outside the gene matches. The CDR3 is 14 amino acids. Germline lookup yields CDR1 KGHSH and CDR2 LQKENI. CDR3 bases: TGTGCCAGCTCACCCGGGACAGAGGGCGAAAAACTGTTTTTT. The encoded protein is CASSPGTEGEKLFF.

The V gene is TRBV7-8, the J gene TRBJ1-1; D gene uncertain. The V and J ends lost 4 bases and 0 bases respectively, with 6 bases between them. Germline loops: CDR1 SGHVS, CDR2 FQNEAQ. The CDR3 is made up of 13 amino acids. CDR3 nucleotide sequence: TGTGCCAGCAGCTCAACACTGAACACTGAAGCTTTCTTT. Its protein is CASSSTLNTEAFF. Filled out from reference TRBV7-8 and TRBJ1-1, the complete variable domain reads GAGVSQSPRYKVAKRGQDVALRCDPISGHVSLFWYQQALGQGPEFLTYFQNEAQLDKSGLPSDRFFAERPEGSVSTLKIQRTQQEDSAVYLCASSSTLNTEAFFGQGTRLTVV.

V is TRBV5-4 and J is TRBJ1-1; D perhaps matches TRBD1 (6 bases). The germline gives CDR1 SGHNT, CDR2 YYREEE (reference sequence). The V and J ends lost 4 bases and 0 bases respectively, with 13 bases between them. The CDR3 is made up of 15 amino acids. The CDR3 sequence: CASSPRTALNTEAFF. The CDR3 nucleotides are TGTGCCAGCAGCCCCCGGACAGCCTTGAACACTGAAGCTTTCTTT.

The CDR3 region has the DNA TGTGCCAGCACACGCTCGGAGGGCGGCTACACCTTC. This translates into CASTRSEGGYTF. The chain is built from TRBV7-2 and TRBJ1-2; no definite D call. V was clipped by 7 bases and J by 8 bases, with 14 bases between them. The CDR3 has 12 residues. Per the germline V gene, CDR1 is SGHTA and CDR2 is FQGNSA.

This rearrangement joins TRBV27 to TRBJ2-1; 7 nucleotides match TRBD1. CDR3 length equals 15 residues. CDR1 is MNHEY, CDR2 SMNVEV, per germline (reference sequence). Germline trimming cut 2 bases from V and 3 bases from J; bases unmatched to any gene: 4. For the CDR3, the DNA is TGTGCCAGCAGTTTAGGGACAGTCAGCTACAATGAGCAGTTCTTC. Translated, it gives CASSLGTVSYNEQFF.

This clone was detected a few times. Other nucleotide sequences from this sample produce the same CDR3. This rearrangement joins TRBV4-1 to TRBJ2-7, with a possible D match to TRBD2 (6 bases). This CDR3 is 19 amino acids long. V lost 1 base and J lost 0, with 22 bases in between. Germline lookup yields CDR1 MGHRA and CDR2 YSYEKL. The CDR3 is CASSQVVDFSEGSSYEQYF. CDR3 DNA: TGCGCCAGCAGCCAAGTTGTGGATTTTTCGGAGGGTAGCTCCTACGAGCAGTACTTC.

This chain links TRBV6-1 with TRBJ2-7, with 11 nucleotides matching TRBD2. Germline V lookup: CDR1 MNHNS, CDR2 SASEGT. Trimming cost V 6 bases and J 4 bases; bases outside gene matches: 2. This CDR3 region has 13 residues. The CDR3 sequence is CASRSSGGYEQYF. The CDR3 nucleotides read TGTGCCAGCAGATCTAGCGGGGGGTACGAGCAGTACTTC.

This rearrangement joins TRBV28 to TRBJ2-7; TRBD1 aligns across 7 bases. Germline V gene lookup returns CDR1 MDHEN and CDR2 SYDVKM. V lost 3 bases and J lost 4; bases outside the gene matches: 6. The CDR3 length is 14 residues. The CDR3 sequence is CASSFWDRIYEQYF. CDR3 DNA sequence: TGTGCCAGCAGTTTTTGGGACAGAATTTACGAGCAGTACTTC.

CDR3 in DNA: TGTGCCAGCAAAGAGAGGACAGGGGGCTTCTACGAGCAGTACTTC. This translates into CASKERTGGFYEQYF. V usage is TRBV19 and J usage is TRBJ2-7; TRBD1 matches at 11 bases. The V and J ends lost 9 bases and 3 bases, in that order; junction bases with no gene match: 10. The CDR3 consists of 15 residues. In germline, CDR1 is LNHDA, CDR2 SQIVND (reference sequence).

The chain is built from TRBV4-3 and TRBJ2-1; the match to TRBD2 covers 9 bases. Trimming at V came to 1 base and at J to 3 bases, leaving 1 base not matched to a gene. CDR1 is LGHNA and CDR2 is YSLEER in the germline V gene. The CDR3 consists of 15 residues. CDR3 protein: CASSQGLADYNEQFF. The CDR3 region has the DNA TGCGCCAGCAGCCAAGGACTAGCGGACTACAATGAGCAGTTCTTC.

CDR3 sequence reads: CASSLTRRLAGGPHEQFF. The CDR3 coding sequence is TGTGCCAGCAGCTTAACGAGGCGGCTAGCGGGGGGGCCACATGAGCAGTTCTTC. The rearrangement uses TRBV7-6 and TRBJ2-1; 12 positions agree with TRBD2. Germline values: CDR1 SGHVS, CDR2 FNYEAQ. Unmatched junction bases numbered 13, after V lost 2 bases and J lost 8 bases. The CDR3 totals 18 residues.

The chain carries TRBV11-2 and TRBJ2-7; 9 bases agree with TRBD2. The V gene end was trimmed by 2 bases and the J gene end by 2 bases; junction bases not matched to a gene: 7. Germline assignment: CDR1 SGHAT and CDR2 FQNNGV. There are 16 residues in the CDR3. The chain's CDR3 is CASSLRAGGGPYEQYF. The CDR3 nucleotides read TGTGCCAGCAGCTTAAGAGCGGGGGGAGGACCCTACGAGCAGTACTTC.

This clone was seen a handful of times. The chain is built from TRBV18 and TRBJ2-7; 7 nucleotides match TRBD2. V shed 6 bases and J 6 bases; nucleotides not matched to a gene: 8. Per germline, CDR1 KGHSH and CDR2 LQKENI. The CDR3 loop spans 13 amino acids. CDR3 sequence: CASSVGEGLEQYF. The CDR3 DNA reads TGTGCCAGCTCTGTAGGGGAGGGGCTCGAGCAGTACTTC.

This clone turned up a few times. The chain joins TRBV4-2 to TRBJ1-5, with D possibly TRBD1 on 5 matching bases. Germline V gene lookup returns CDR1 LGHNA and CDR2 YNFKEQ. Trimming removed 0 bases from V and 9 bases from J, with 12 bases in between. The CDR3 extends over 14 amino acids. The CDR3 bases are TGTGCCAGCAGCCAAGAAATCAGGGCAAGGCCCCAGCATTTT. Its protein product is CASSQEIRARPQHF.

J is TRBJ1-1 and V is TRBV5-1, with a weak D call TRBD1 (6 bases). The germline gives CDR1 SGHRS, CDR2 YFSETQ. With 5 bases removed from V and 1 base from J, the gap between germline ends came to 12 bases. The CDR3 runs 14 residues. This CDR3 reads CASRDRLKNTEAFF. In DNA, the CDR3 is TGCGCCAGCAGGGACAGACTAAAGAACACTGAAGCTTTCTTT.

The CDR3 bases are TGTGCCAGCAGCCCGACTGGCCTACAAAATGAGCAGTTCTTC. This translates into CASSPTGLQNEQFF. V is TRBV7-3 and J is TRBJ2-1; unclear D gene. CDR1 is SGHTA, CDR2 FQGTGA, per germline. Trimming shortened V by 5 bases and J by 7 bases, and 15 bases separated the two germline ends. The CDR3 has 14 residues.

The DNA for the CDR3 is TGTGCCAGCAGCGTTGACAGGGGCGGTGAGCAGTTCTTC. This sequence encodes CASSVDRGGEQFF. The chain couples TRBV5-8 to TRBJ2-1, with 8 bases matching TRBD1. J gave up 9 bases and V 4 bases, and 6 bases lay outside the gene matches. CDR3 size: 13 residues. CDR1 and CDR2 from the germline V gene are SGHTS and YDEGEE.

This sequence joins TRBV5-6 and TRBJ2-7; D is possibly TRBD1 (5 bases). CDR1 and CDR2 (germline): SGHDT, YYEEEE. There are 13 residues in the CDR3. The CDR3 reads CASLEQGSYEQYF. CDR3 DNA: TGTGCTTCCTTGGAGCAGGGCTCCTACGAGCAGTACTTC.

The rearrangement uses TRBV28 and TRBJ2-3; the match to TRBD1 covers 7 bases. This CDR3 spans 12 amino acids. CDR1 is MDHEN, CDR2 SYDVKM, per germline. V was clipped by 10 bases and J by 5 bases; unmatched bases: 6. The CDR3 here is CATTTGLDTQYF. The CDR3 DNA reads TGTGCCACCACGACAGGGCTAGATACGCAGTATTTT.

The J gene is TRBJ2-7, the V gene TRBV19; D gene uncertain. The CDR3 length is 14 residues. The germline CDR1 and CDR2 sequences are LNHDA and SQIVND (reference sequence). V was shortened by 1 base and J by 3 bases, with 10 bases between the two germline ends. CDR3 sequence (DNA): TGTGCCAGTAGTATAGTTGGCAGAAACTACGAGCAGTACTTC. Translated, it gives CASSIVGRNYEQYF.

This sequence joins TRBV18 and TRBJ1-5; D unresolved. The CDR3 sequence is 12 residues long. Germline assignment: CDR1 KGHSH and CDR2 LQKENI. Trimming cost V 4 bases and J 4 bases, with 5 bases left between them. For the CDR3, the DNA is TGTGCCAGCTCACGTCCGAATCAGCCCCAGCATTTT. It is translated as CASSRPNQPQHF.

V and J are TRBV18 and TRBJ2-2; the match to TRBD2 covers 11 bases. From germline, CDR1 is KGHSH and CDR2 LQKENI. The CDR3 is 19 amino acids. V was pared by 3 bases and J by 0 bases, with 9 bases of the junction left unmatched. CDR3 DNA: TGTGCCAGCTCACCCATCCCCGGGACTAGCGGACCGAACACCGGGGAGCTGTTTTTT. This gives the protein CASSPIPGTSGPNTGELFF. Combining the CDR3 with reference TRBV18 and TRBJ2-2 gives the whole variable domain NAGVMQNPRHLVRRRGQEARLRCSPMKGHSHVYWYRQLPEEGLKFMVYLQKENIIDESGMPKERFSAEFPKEGPSILRIQQVVRGDSAAYFCASSPIPGTSGPNTGELFFGEGSRLTVL.

V usage is TRBV7-6 and J usage is TRBJ1-2, with 8 positions matching TRBD1. The CDR3 has 15 residues. Germline V gene data show CDR1 as SGHVS and CDR2 as FNYEAQ. After removal of 2 bases from V and 7 bases from J, the junction contained 9 bases not matched to a gene. CDR3 amino acids: CASSLLETGESGYTF. CDR3 in DNA: TGTGCCAGCAGCTTATTAGAGACAGGGGAGAGTGGCTACACCTTC.

The chain employs TRBV18 and TRBJ1-2; 7 nucleotides match TRBD1. This CDR3 is built from 15 residues. CDR1 is KGHSH and CDR2 is LQKENI in the germline V gene. V lost 0 bases to trimming and J lost 6 bases; unmatched junction nucleotides: 7. The DNA of the CDR3 is TGTGCCAGCTCACCACCGTCAGGGGGATTGGATGGCTACACCTTC. It encodes CASSPPSGGLDGYTF.

This chain uses TRBV27 with TRBJ1-4; no firm D call. Between the trimmed V and J ends, which lost 6 bases and 6 bases, there was a span of 17 bases. CDR1 and CDR2 (germline): MNHEY, SMNVEV (reference sequence). The CDR3 is 15 residues long. CDR3 amino acids: CASRSLASIYEKLFF. The CDR3 DNA is TGTGCCAGCAGGAGCTTAGCTAGCATTTATGAAAAACTGTTTTTT.

V gene TRBV7-9 combines with J gene TRBJ2-1; the D gene is possibly TRBD2 (6 bases). CDR1 SEHNR and CDR2 FQNEAQ come from the germline V gene (reference sequence). The CDR3 spans 10 residues. The CDR3: CAGGSNEQFF. The CDR3 region has the DNA TGTGCAGGAGGGAGTAATGAGCAGTTCTTC.

The chain uses TRBV19 and TRBJ2-7, with a weak D call TRBD2 (6 bases). V lost 3 bases to trimming and J lost 1 base, with 13 bases between them. This CDR3 contains 15 residues. Per germline, CDR1 LNHDA and CDR2 SQIVND (reference sequence). The CDR3 protein is CASSIGLASSYEQYF. As DNA, the CDR3 is TGTGCCAGTAGTATTGGCCTAGCGAGTTCCTACGAGCAGTACTTC. The full variable domain, rest sourced from reference TRBV19 and TRBJ2-7, is DGGITQSPKYLFRKEGQNVTLSCEQNLNHDAMYWYRQDPGQGLRLIYYSQIVNDFQKGDIAEGYSVSREKKESFPLTVTSAQKNPTAFYLCASSIGLASSYEQYFGPGTRLTVT.

This chain links TRBV6-5 with TRBJ2-7; 7 positions agree with TRBD1. This CDR3 has 12 residues. Germline lookup yields CDR1 MNHEY and CDR2 SVGAGI. The CDR3 here is CATRQGSYEQYF. In DNA, the CDR3 is TGTGCGACGAGACAGGGATCCTACGAGCAGTACTTC.

The chain combines TRBV7-9 with TRBJ1-1; D is uncertain. This CDR3 is built from 12 residues. In germline, CDR1 is SEHNR, CDR2 FQNEAQ (reference sequence). V was clipped by 6 bases and J by 3 bases, with 8 bases between them. CDR3 DNA sequence: TGTGCCAGCAGGCGGGCTTACACTGAAGCTTTCTTT. Translating it yields CASRRAYTEAFF.

This clone has a handful of counts. The chain combines TRBV18 with TRBJ1-1; no reliable D call. The germline V and J ends were trimmed by 3 bases and 1 base, with 12 bases remaining between them. Germline assignment: CDR1 KGHSH and CDR2 LQKENI. The length of the CDR3 is 15 residues. CDR3 in amino acids: CASSPGRHPNTEAFF. CDR3 sequence (DNA): TGTGCCAGCTCACCCGGGAGGCACCCGAACACTGAAGCTTTCTTT.